The 28 T cell receptor beta chains presented below share a single source sample, sequenced in a study of siplizumab effects on memory and regulatory T cells. The data were produced by immunoSEQ multiplex PCR, yet TCRdb's version contains in-frame clones alone and is incomplete. The profile shows approximately 46,000 clones, over 90% of them singletons. The specimen sequenced was CD8+ T cells sorted from blood. These receptor sequences come from a human donor in good health.

This chain links TRBV7-9 with TRBJ2-7; 10 bases are a match to TRBD2. The CDR3 loop spans 16 amino acids. The trim removed 1 base at V and 2 bases at J, leaving 5 bases unmatched. CDR1 is SEHNR and CDR2 is FQNEAQ in the germline V gene (reference sequence). The CDR3 is CASSLVRTSGTYEQYF. The CDR3 nucleotides are TGTGCCAGCAGCTTAGTTCGAACTAGCGGGACCTACGAGCAGTACTTC. Full variable domain (missing parts from reference TRBV7-9 and TRBJ2-7): DTGVSQNPRHKITKRGQNVTFRCDPISEHNRLYWYRQTLGQGPEFLTYFQNEAQLEKSRLLSDRFSAERPKGSFSTLEIQRTEQGDSAMYLCASSLVRTSGTYEQYFGPGTRLTVT.

The chain carries TRBV28 and TRBJ2-2, with 10 bases identical to TRBD2. The CDR3 has 18 residues. The germline V gene encodes CDR1 MDHEN and CDR2 SYDVKM. J lost 4 bases, V lost 7 bases, and 15 bases had no gene match. The CDR3 coding sequence is TGTGCCAGCACACTATTAGGGCTAGCGGGAGCCCGCACCGGGGAGCTGTTTTTT. The encoded protein is CASTLLGLAGARTGELFF.

V gene TRBV11-2 combines with J gene TRBJ2-4, with D unresolved. Germline-derived CDR1 and CDR2 are SGHAT and FQNNGV. The CDR3 length is 13 residues. V lost 5 bases and J 8 bases, leaving 13 bases between the germline ends. The CDR3 is CASSEYYGDIQYF. As DNA, the CDR3 is TGTGCCAGCAGCGAATACTATGGGGACATTCAGTACTTC.

This chain links TRBV19 with TRBJ1-6, with TRBD1 identical over 9 bases. This CDR3 region has 15 residues. The germline V gene encodes CDR1 LNHDA and CDR2 SQIVND (reference sequence). V lost 4 bases to trimming and J lost 10 bases; unmatched junction nucleotides: 8. As DNA, the CDR3 is TGTGCCAGTAGTACCTACGGACAGGGGAGCTCACCCCTCCACTTT. The encoded protein is CASSTYGQGSSPLHF.

This clone is a singleton in its sample. Here the CDR3 reads CASSFGLGVYEQYF. For the CDR3, the DNA is TGTGCCAGCAGCTTTGGGTTAGGAGTCTACGAGCAGTACTTC. J is TRBJ2-7 and V is TRBV5-6; no reliable D call. Looked up from germline, CDR1 is SGHDT and CDR2 is YYEEEE. The CDR3 length is 14 residues. The V and J ends lost 2 bases and 3 bases respectively, with 12 bases between them.

CDR3 region: CASSEPRDRYNYGYTF. The CDR3 bases are TGCGCCAGCAGTGAGCCCCGGGACCGATATAACTATGGCTACACCTTC. The chain has TRBV10-2 and TRBJ1-2, with D maybe TRBD1 (5 bases). Germline assignment: CDR1 WSHSY and CDR2 SAAADI. This CDR3 has 16 amino acids. Trimming removed 2 bases from V and 1 base from J, with 14 bases in between.

The chain is built from TRBV9 and TRBJ2-1; TRBD2 agrees at 10 bases. This CDR3 is 15 amino acids long. V gave up 2 bases and J gave up 8 bases; unmatched junction bases: 7. Germline CDR1 is SGDLS and CDR2 is YYNGEE. CDR3 in amino acids: CASSVASGSLHEQFF. In DNA, the CDR3 is TGTGCCAGCAGCGTCGCTAGCGGGAGTTTACATGAGCAGTTCTTC. Supplemented by reference TRBV9 and TRBJ2-1, the full variable domain reads DSGVTQTPKHLITATGQRVTLRCSPRSGDLSVYWYQQSLDQGLQFLIQYYNGEERAKGNILERFSAQQFPDLHSELNLSSLELGDSALYFCASSVASGSLHEQFFGPGTRLTVL.

V is TRBV28 and J is TRBJ1-5; D remains unclear. The CDR3 is made up of 14 amino acids. With 1 base removed from V and 6 bases from J, the gap between germline ends came to 10 bases. CDR1 and CDR2 from the germline V gene are MDHEN and SYDVKM. The CDR3 region is CASSLSGLSQPQHF. The CDR3 nucleotides read TGTGCCAGCAGTTTATCAGGTTTGAGTCAGCCCCAGCATTTT. The full variable domain, with the rest looked up from reference TRBV28 and TRBJ1-5, is DVKVTQSSRYLVKRTGEKVFLECVQDMDHENMFWYRQDPGLGLRLIYFSYDVKMKEKGDIPEGYSVSREKKERFSLILESASTNQTSMYLCASSLSGLSQPQHFGDGTRLSIL.

The chain employs TRBV19 and TRBJ2-2; perhaps TRBD2 as D (5 bases). The CDR3 has 16 residues. The ends were cut back, 5 bases at V and 0 bases at J, with 13 bases in the middle. Germline-derived CDR1 and CDR2 are LNHDA and SQIVND (reference sequence). The CDR3 region is CASSLPTGTNTGELFF. CDR3 coding DNA: TGTGCCAGTAGTCTTCCGACGGGAACGAACACCGGGGAGCTGTTTTTT. Variable domain in full (rest from reference TRBV19 and TRBJ2-2): DGGITQSPKYLFRKEGQNVTLSCEQNLNHDAMYWYRQDPGQGLRLIYYSQIVNDFQKGDIAEGYSVSREKKESFPLTVTSAQKNPTAFYLCASSLPTGTNTGELFFGEGSRLTVL.

This chain connects TRBV28 to TRBJ2-1; 11 positions agree with TRBD1. V trimming: 3 bases; J trimming: 4 bases; junction bases outside the gene matches: 8. Germline CDR1 MDHEN, CDR2 SYDVKM. The CDR3 totals 17 residues. CDR3 protein: CASSFGTGGFPYNEQFF. The CDR3 DNA is TGTGCCAGCAGTTTCGGGACAGGGGGTTTCCCTTACAATGAGCAGTTCTTC.

V usage is TRBV18 and J usage is TRBJ2-1, with 7 nucleotides matching TRBD1. The CDR3 totals 15 residues. V was pared by 2 bases and J by 5 bases, with 6 bases of the junction left unmatched. Germline V gene data show CDR1 as KGHSH and CDR2 as LQKENI. The CDR3 sequence is CASSPGTATDNEQFF. Here the CDR3 DNA reads TGTGCCAGCTCACCAGGGACAGCTACCGACAATGAGCAGTTCTTC. Full variable domain (missing parts from reference TRBV18 and TRBJ2-1): NAGVMQNPRHLVRRRGQEARLRCSPMKGHSHVYWYRQLPEEGLKFMVYLQKENIIDESGMPKERFSAEFPKEGPSILRIQQVVRGDSAAYFCASSPGTATDNEQFFGPGTRLTVL.

The CDR3 DNA follows: TGTGCCAGCAGTTCAACCTCGGATGGGACAGGGAGTGGCTACACCTTC. Residues: CASSSTSDGTGSGYTF. The chain combines TRBV7-6 with TRBJ1-2; 9 positions agree with TRBD1. The germline V gene encodes CDR1 SGHVS and CDR2 FNYEAQ. Trimming cost V 6 bases and J 7 bases; bases outside gene matches: 15. CDR3 size: 16 residues. Full variable domain (remainder filled in from reference TRBV7-6 and TRBJ1-2): GAGVSQSPRYKVTKRGQDVALRCDPISGHVSLYWYRQALGQGPEFLTYFNYEAQQDKSGLPNDRFSAERPEGSISTLTIQRTEQRDSAMYRCASSSTSDGTGSGYTFGSGTRLTVV.

The gene calls are TRBV9 and TRBJ2-1, with 12 positions matching TRBD2. With 3 bases clipped from V and 8 bases from J, the junction kept 6 bases outside the gene matches. Germline lookup yields CDR1 SGDLS and CDR2 YYNGEE. The CDR3 contains 15 residues. For the CDR3, the DNA is TGTGCCAGCAGCGCCGCTGGACTAGCGGGATATGAGCAGTTCTTC. Protein: CASSAAGLAGYEQFF.

The genes are TRBV7-9 and TRBJ2-7; D perhaps matches TRBD2 (5 bases). The CDR3 has 14 residues. Per germline, CDR1 SEHNR and CDR2 FQNEAQ (reference sequence). Between the trimmed V and J ends, which lost 1 base and 1 base, there was a span of 8 bases. The chain's CDR3 is CASSLDEGSYEQYF. The DNA for the CDR3 is TGTGCCAGCAGCTTAGACGAGGGTTCCTACGAGCAGTACTTC.

The chain is built from TRBV7-9 and TRBJ2-1; D is perhaps TRBD2 (6 bases). The CDR3 extends over 15 amino acids. The V end was cut by 3 bases, the J end by 4 bases, with 13 bases between. In germline, CDR1 is SEHNR, CDR2 FQNEAQ (reference sequence). The CDR3 sequence: CASSFTGTRYNEQFF. CDR3 in DNA: TGTGCCAGCAGCTTTACCGGGACTCGATACAATGAGCAGTTCTTC.

The rearrangement uses TRBV28 and TRBJ1-2; no clear D. Trimming pared 1 base from V and 0 bases from J, leaving 9 bases between. This CDR3 contains 15 residues. The germline gives CDR1 MDHEN, CDR2 SYDVKM. The CDR3 coding sequence is TGTGCCAGCAGTTTATTGGGGTTTGCTAACTATGGCTACACCTTC. Protein sequence: CASSLLGFANYGYTF.

This clone was detected only once. The rearrangement joins TRBV7-9 to TRBJ2-3; weak D call: TRBD2 (6 bases). The germline V and J ends were trimmed by 3 bases and 11 bases, with 9 bases remaining between them. Looked up from germline, CDR1 is SEHNR and CDR2 is FQNEAQ (reference sequence). The length of the CDR3 is 11 residues. This CDR3 reads CASSLEGWQYF. CDR3 in DNA: TGTGCCAGCAGCTTGGAGGGCTGGCAGTATTTT.

The gene calls are TRBV5-3 and TRBJ2-1; the match to TRBD2 covers 8 bases. TRBV5-3 has ORF status, its function being uncertain. Trimming took 7 bases from V and 4 from J; bases not matched to a gene: 7. This CDR3 comprises 14 residues. The CDR3 protein is CARGSGLGYNEQFF. In DNA, the CDR3 is TGTGCCAGAGGGTCGGGACTAGGGTACAATGAGCAGTTCTTC.

The rearrangement links TRBV27 to TRBJ2-7; D gene ambiguous. V shed 4 bases and J shed 4 bases, with 11 bases lying between them. The CDR3 has 13 amino acids. CDR1 and CDR2 (germline): MNHEY, SMNVEV (reference sequence). In DNA, the CDR3 is TGTGCCAGCAGTTCATCCTCCCAATACGAGCAGTACTTC. This sequence encodes CASSSSSQYEQYF.

In its sample, this clone was seen a few times. This CDR3 is also generated by other DNA sequences in the sample. The gene calls are TRBV4-1 and TRBJ1-1; D remains ambiguous. This CDR3 has 14 residues. In germline, CDR1 is MGHRA, CDR2 YSYEKL. V was clipped by 0 bases and J by 1 base, with 6 bases between them. The CDR3 region is CASSQDRGNTEAFF. The CDR3, as DNA: TGCGCCAGCAGCCAAGATCGGGGGAACACTGAAGCTTTCTTT.

The chain has TRBV7-3 and TRBJ2-6; D is ambiguous. V was cut by 11 bases and J by 1 base, with 15 bases left in between. CDR3 length equals 15 residues. Germline CDR1 SGHTA, CDR2 FQGTGA. The CDR3 protein is CASGVGSSGANVLTF. Here the CDR3 DNA reads TGTGCCTCCGGCGTGGGAAGTTCTGGGGCCAACGTCCTGACTTTC.

The chain uses TRBV29-1 and TRBJ1-1; D unclear. Germline V gene data show CDR1 as SQVTM and CDR2 as ANQGSEA. Trimming shortened V by 4 bases and J by 4 bases, and 1 base separated the two germline ends. The CDR3 is 9 amino acids. DNA for the CDR3: TGCAGCGTTGGCACTGAAGCTTTCTTT. Translation: CSVGTEAFF. Looking up the rest from reference TRBV29-1 and TRBJ1-1 gives the full variable domain: SAVISQKPSRDICQRGTSLTIQCQVDSQVTMMFWYRQQPGQSLTLIATANQGSEATYESGFVIDKFPISRPNLTFSTLTVSNMSPEDSSIYLCSVGTEAFFGQGTRLTVV.

This chain joins TRBV5-8 and TRBJ2-1; D gene unclear. The CDR3 contains 11 residues. The germline V gene encodes CDR1 SGHTS and CDR2 YDEGEE. Deletions cut 3 bases from V and 4 bases from J, with 2 bases between. The CDR3 coding sequence is TGTGCCAGCAGCTCATACAATGAGCAGTTCTTC. It yields the protein CASSSYNEQFF.

This chain joins TRBV7-3 and TRBJ2-1; 8 nucleotides match TRBD2. Germline CDR1 and CDR2: SGHTA and FQGTGA. The CDR3 runs 15 residues. The V gene end was trimmed by 2 bases and the J gene end by 5 bases; junction bases not matched to a gene: 5. The CDR3: CASSLAGGHHNEQFF. In DNA form, the CDR3 reads TGTGCCAGCAGCTTAGCGGGAGGACATCACAATGAGCAGTTCTTC.

In this sample, this clone turned up once. The V call is TRBV11-2, the J call TRBJ2-5; 7 nucleotides line up with TRBD2. The CDR3 length is 17 residues. Trimming at V came to 6 bases and at J to 3 bases, leaving 16 bases not matched to a gene. Per the germline V gene, CDR1 is SGHAT and CDR2 is FQNNGV. The CDR3 DNA reads TGTGCCAGCAGGCTACGGGCGCGGGAGTCCCATAAAGAGACCCAGTACTTC. This sequence encodes CASRLRARESHKETQYF. Full variable domain (remainder filled in from reference TRBV11-2 and TRBJ2-5): EAGVAQSPRYKIIEKRQSVAFWCNPISGHATLYWYQQILGQGPKLLIQFQNNGVVDDSQLPKDRFSAERLKGVDSTLKIQPAKLEDSAVYLCASRLRARESHKETQYFGPGTRLLVL.

This chain joins TRBV7-9 and TRBJ2-7; D gene unclear. Germline CDR1 reads SEHNR; CDR2 reads FQNEAQ (reference sequence). V was cut by 4 bases and J by 3 bases, with 4 bases left in between. The CDR3 is made up of 11 amino acids. CDR3: CASSSNYEQYF. The DNA for the CDR3 is TGTGCCAGCAGCTCCAACTACGAGCAGTACTTC. Filled out from reference TRBV7-9 and TRBJ2-7, the complete variable domain reads DTGVSQNPRHKITKRGQNVTFRCDPISEHNRLYWYRQTLGQGPEFLTYFQNEAQLEKSRLLSDRFSAERPKGSFSTLEIQRTEQGDSAMYLCASSSNYEQYFGPGTRLTVT.

CDR3 in DNA: TGTGCCAGCAGTTTAACCGGGACAGTTACTAAATCTCACTACGAGCAGTACTTC. Its protein product is CASSLTGTVTKSHYEQYF. The chain couples TRBV27 to TRBJ2-7, with 7 bases that match TRBD1. The CDR3 sequence is 18 residues long. With 2 bases clipped from V and 3 bases from J, the junction kept 16 bases outside the gene matches. The germline gives CDR1 MNHEY, CDR2 SMNVEV (reference sequence).

Comment on this clone: The DNA is omitted, as the CDR3 cannot be located on it reliably, and the CDR3 follows TCRdb's listing. This sequence joins TRBV5-6 and TRBJ2-4; whether TRBD2, the table's D call, matches the DNA was not checked. CDR1 SGHDT and CDR2 YYEEEE come from the germline V gene. The CDR3 spans 13 residues, counting both ends. The CDR3 loop reads CASSLLWGVGAYF.